This paragraph reports one TCR beta chain. Antigen: not known. This sample is part of a study of blood T cells in healthy people across ages. As for the study in general: T cells yielded about one barcoded beta molecule per two cells through template switching.

The second PCR ran about 6 to 11 cycles with a sample-barcoded 5' primer and J-beta primers. All cDNA molecules were each tagged by a template-switch adaptor with 12 random nucleotides. TCRdb re-called the 5' RACE reads with MiXCR, one entry per CDR3 protein. The profile shows 800,000 to 1,000,000 distinct CDR3 sequences, 48% of them singletons. Germline V gene lookup returns CDR1 MGHRA and CDR2 YSYEKL. The CDR3 runs to 16 residues. Between the trimmed V and J ends, which lost 3 bases and 2 bases, there was a span of 16 bases. Points from the study as a whole: Age brought a roughly linear fall in TCR beta diversity measured per million T cells.

Donor samples were obtained from healthy Caucasian individuals from Russia, aged about 6 to 100. This clonotype was obtained from a man under 40 in good health. The sample was blood. This rearrangement joins TRBV4-1 to TRBJ2-5; unclear D gene. The CDR3 nucleotides are TGCGCCAGCAGCCATCCTGGACGATCCTTTCAAGAGACCCAGTACTTC. Amino acid sequence: CASSHPGRSFQETQYF.